The 20 T cell receptor beta chains given below trace back to one sample, sequenced in a study of identical twins. TCRdb re-called the 5' RACE reads with MiXCR, one entry per CDR3 protein. This sample has around 340,000 distinct CDR3 sequences, with roughly 10% found just once. Sequenced: naive T cells sorted from blood. The receptor set was obtained from a woman aged 50 to 60 in good health.

This clonotype has only a few counts. The gene calls are TRBV5-6 and TRBJ2-2; 11 nucleotides match TRBD1. This CDR3 is built from 15 residues. Germline V gene lookup returns CDR1 SGHDT and CDR2 YYEEEE. V dropped 4 bases and J dropped 5; count of bases not matched to a gene: 4. In DNA, the CDR3 is TGTGCCAGCAGCCGGGACAGGGGGAGAACCGGGGAGCTGTTTTTT. Protein product: CASSRDRGRTGELFF.

This clonotype came up a few times. This chain connects TRBV5-6 to TRBJ1-1, with D unclear. Germline V lookup: CDR1 SGHDT, CDR2 YYEEEE. The V gene lost 6 bases and the J gene lost 7 bases, with 10 bases spanning the gap. There are 11 residues in the CDR3. The CDR3 bases are TGTGCCAGCAATTCGGGCCTTGAAGCTTTCTTT. Translating gives CASNSGLEAFF.

This clonotype was found once. The CDR3 sequence is CASSAGRLAEDNEQFF. The CDR3 DNA is TGTGCCAGCAGCGCGGGGAGACTAGCGGAAGACAATGAGCAGTTCTTC. The rearrangement uses TRBV7-8 and TRBJ2-1; TRBD2 aligns across 9 bases. The CDR3 sequence is 16 residues long. The germline CDR1 and CDR2 sequences are SGHVS and FQNEAQ. J lost 5 bases, V lost 5 bases, and 10 bases had no gene match. Full variable domain (missing parts from reference TRBV7-8 and TRBJ2-1): GAGVSQSPRYKVAKRGQDVALRCDPISGHVSLFWYQQALGQGPEFLTYFQNEAQLDKSGLPSDRFFAERPEGSVSTLKIQRTQQEDSAVYLCASSAGRLAEDNEQFFGPGTRLTVL.

The rearrangement links TRBV5-1 to TRBJ1-1, with D perhaps TRBD1 (5 bases). Per the germline V gene, CDR1 is SGHRS and CDR2 is YFSETQ. Trimming cost V 5 bases and J 9 bases, with 20 bases left between them. CDR3 length equals 14 residues. The chain's CDR3 is CASRPTSGRSKAFF. CDR3 nucleotides: TGCGCCAGCAGACCTACCTCGGGGCGCTCTAAAGCTTTCTTT.

This clonotype was recorded many times. The genes are TRBV27 and TRBJ2-1; a weak D match, TRBD2 (6 bases). The V end was cut by 8 bases, the J end by 6 bases, with 17 bases between. The germline V gene encodes CDR1 MNHEY and CDR2 SMNVEV (reference sequence). The CDR3 runs to 14 residues. The CDR3 protein is CASGPGGEGNEQFF. Written as DNA, the CDR3 is TGTGCCAGCGGGCCCGGGGGAGAGGGCAATGAGCAGTTCTTC.

V gene TRBV7-2 combines with J gene TRBJ1-2; D is unresolved. CDR3 length: 14 residues. Germline assignment: CDR1 SGHTA and CDR2 FQGNSA. The V gene lost 6 bases and the J gene lost 8 bases, with 19 bases spanning the gap. CDR3 in DNA: TGTGCCAGCAGACAAATACAGATCCTCTTAGGCTACACCTTC. This codes for CASRQIQILLGYTF.

There are many counts of this clonotype. The V call is TRBV12-3 or TRBV12-4, the J call TRBJ1-5; D call uncertain. The CDR3 has 13 residues. Trimming cost V 6 bases and J 7 bases, with 13 bases left between them. CDR3 region: CASRALPGQPQHF. The CDR3 DNA reads as TGTGCCAGCAGGGCCCTCCCTGGGCAGCCCCAGCATTTT.

With regard to this clonotype: As the CDR3 is not closed by the conserved phenylalanine or tryptophan, this likely results from a read error. The chain employs TRBV7-9 and TRBJ2-1; 8 bases are a match to TRBD1. The CDR3 runs to 15 residues. The V and J ends lost 0 bases and 9 bases, in that order; junction bases with no gene match: 7. Germline V gives CDR1 SEHNR, CDR2 FQNEAQ (reference sequence). The CDR3 is CASSLARTGKAEQFL. The DNA for the CDR3 is TGTGCCAGCAGCTTAGCCCGGACAGGGAAGGCTGAGCAGTTCTTG.

Ten or more counts support this clonotype. The gene calls are TRBV7-8 and TRBJ1-3; TRBD1 matches at 7 bases. In germline, CDR1 is SGHVS, CDR2 FQNEAQ. The CDR3 loop spans 13 amino acids. V was pared by 1 base and J by 8 bases, with 2 bases of the junction left unmatched. CDR3 region: CASSLGQGDTIYF. CDR3 DNA sequence: TGTGCCAGCAGCTTAGGACAGGGAGACACCATATATTTT.

This clonotype was seen a handful of times. This chain joins TRBV12-3 or TRBV12-4 and TRBJ2-6; D is unresolved. Trimming pared 4 bases from V and 0 bases from J, leaving 10 bases between. The length of the CDR3 is 16 residues. The CDR3 DNA sequence: TGTGCCAGCAGTTCTGCACCCCGCTCTGGGGCCAACGTCCTGACTTTC. It specifies CASSSAPRSGANVLTF.

This clonotype came up a few times. J is TRBJ2-3 and V is TRBV7-9; D not certain. Germline values: CDR1 SEHNR, CDR2 FQNEAQ (reference sequence). Trimming cost V 5 bases and J 6 bases, with 12 bases left between them. This CDR3 is built from 13 residues. The CDR3 nucleotides read TGTGCCAGCAGCCATGAGAGTAGGGATACGCAGTATTTT. Its protein product is CASSHESRDTQYF.

The V gene is TRBV10-3, the J gene TRBJ2-3; D possibly corresponds to TRBD1 (6 bases). In germline, CDR1 is ENHRY, CDR2 SYGVKD. This CDR3 has 11 residues. V shed 10 bases and J shed 4 bases, with 9 bases lying between them. CDR3 nucleotides: TGTGCCACAGGGGCGGCAGATACGCAGTATTTT. Translation gives CATGAADTQYF.

The table lists this clonotype with a few counts. CDR3 sequence reads: CAISASGQGNTEAFF. CDR3 sequence (DNA): TGTGCCATCAGTGCCTCAGGGCAGGGGAACACTGAAGCTTTCTTT. The chain couples TRBV10-3 to TRBJ1-1; the D gene is possibly TRBD1 (5 bases). CDR1 and CDR2 from the germline V gene are ENHRY and SYGVKD. The CDR3 sequence is 15 residues long. Trimming stripped 4 bases from V and 1 base from J, with 13 bases between.

The chain links TRBV6-5 to TRBJ1-6, with D perhaps TRBD1 (5 bases). Germline CDR1 is MNHEY and CDR2 is SVGAGI. V dropped 6 bases and J dropped 7 bases, with 19 bases sitting between them. This CDR3 is 16 amino acids long. The CDR3 DNA follows: TGTGCCAGCAGCTATAGCCCTCAGGGATGGAATTCACCCCTCCACTTT. Residues: CASSYSPQGWNSPLHF.

The table lists this clonotype with many counts. The chain links TRBV18 to TRBJ1-1; possibly TRBD1 for D (6 bases). CDR1 is KGHSH, CDR2 LQKENI, per germline. This CDR3 comprises 14 residues. V was trimmed by 0 bases and J by 4 bases, leaving 9 bases between them. The CDR3 region is CASSPPAGATEAFF. The CDR3 DNA reads TGTGCCAGCTCACCACCGGCAGGGGCCACTGAAGCTTTCTTT. The variable domain in full, completed from reference TRBV18 and TRBJ1-1, reads NAGVMQNPRHLVRRRGQEARLRCSPMKGHSHVYWYRQLPEEGLKFMVYLQKENIIDESGMPKERFSAEFPKEGPSILRIQQVVRGDSAAYFCASSPPAGATEAFFGQGTRLTVV.

At least ten counts were recorded for this clonotype. The rearrangement links TRBV5-1 to TRBJ2-3; 7 nucleotides align to TRBD2. Germline loops: CDR1 SGHRS, CDR2 YFSETQ. The CDR3 is 15 residues long. Losses at the gene ends were 4 bases for V and 4 bases for J; bases not matched to a gene: 9. CDR3 nucleotide sequence: TGCGCCAGCAGCCCGGGGGGTACCCATGCAGATACGCAGTATTTT. This codes for CASSPGGTHADTQYF. Complete variable domain (other parts from reference TRBV5-1 and TRBJ2-3): KAGVTQTPRYLIKTRGQQVTLSCSPISGHRSVSWYQQTPGQGLQFLFEYFSETQRNKGNFPGRFSGRQFSNSRSEMNVSTLELGDSALYLCASSPGGTHADTQYFGPGTRLTVL.

The table lists this clonotype with many counts. This chain connects TRBV19 to TRBJ2-7; the match to TRBD1 covers 10 bases. The germline CDR1 and CDR2 sequences are LNHDA and SQIVND (reference sequence). Trimming cost V 4 bases and J 2 bases; bases outside gene matches: 5. The CDR3 runs to 15 residues. The DNA of the CDR3 is TGTGCCAGTAGTAACGGACAGGGGGTGACCTACGAGCAGTACTTC. Amino acid sequence: CASSNGQGVTYEQYF. The entire variable domain, with the rest obtained from reference TRBV19 and TRBJ2-7, is as follows: DGGITQSPKYLFRKEGQNVTLSCEQNLNHDAMYWYRQDPGQGLRLIYYSQIVNDFQKGDIAEGYSVSREKKESFPLTVTSAQKNPTAFYLCASSNGQGVTYEQYFGPGTRLTVT.

The chain is built from TRBV7-8 and TRBJ2-3, with D possibly TRBD2 on 6 matching bases. Trimming left V 4 bases short and J 3 bases short, with 14 bases between. CDR3 size: 15 residues. The germline V gene has CDR1 SGHVS and CDR2 FQNEAQ. CDR3 coding DNA: TGTGCCAGCAGCTCCCGGAGCGGGTTGACAGATACGCAGTATTTT. Its protein product is CASSSRSGLTDTQYF.

V and J are TRBV11-2 and TRBJ2-7, with D perhaps assigned TRBD1 or TRBD2 (5 bases each). Per the germline V gene, CDR1 is SGHAT and CDR2 is FQNNGV. V gave up 6 bases and J gave up 6 bases, with 18 bases separating them. This CDR3 region has 14 residues. CDR3 DNA: TGTGCCAGCAGTTCCGGGGCTAACCTACGCGAGCAGTACGTC. Protein sequence: CASSSGANLREQYV.

The sample holds a few counts of this clonotype. The chain recombines TRBV5-1 with TRBJ2-3, with D unclear. Germline CDR1 SGHRS, CDR2 YFSETQ. The CDR3 length is 15 residues. V was cut by 5 bases and J by 2 bases, with 15 bases left in between. The DNA of the CDR3 is TGCGCCAGCAGAGCCGGGTCCCTAGACACAGATACGCAGTATTTT. Translation gives CASRAGSLDTDTQYF.